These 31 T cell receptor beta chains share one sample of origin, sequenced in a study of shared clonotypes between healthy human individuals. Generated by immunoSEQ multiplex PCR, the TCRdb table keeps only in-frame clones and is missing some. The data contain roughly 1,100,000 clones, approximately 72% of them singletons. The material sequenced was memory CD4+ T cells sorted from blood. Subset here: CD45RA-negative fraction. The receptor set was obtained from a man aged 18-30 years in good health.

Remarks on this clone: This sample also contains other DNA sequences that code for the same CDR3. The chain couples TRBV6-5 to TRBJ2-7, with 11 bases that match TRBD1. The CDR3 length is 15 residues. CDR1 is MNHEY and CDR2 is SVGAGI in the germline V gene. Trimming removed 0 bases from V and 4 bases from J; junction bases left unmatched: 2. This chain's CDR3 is CASSYSGTGGYEQYF. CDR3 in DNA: TGTGCCAGCAGTTACTCGGGGACAGGGGGGTACGAGCAGTACTTC.

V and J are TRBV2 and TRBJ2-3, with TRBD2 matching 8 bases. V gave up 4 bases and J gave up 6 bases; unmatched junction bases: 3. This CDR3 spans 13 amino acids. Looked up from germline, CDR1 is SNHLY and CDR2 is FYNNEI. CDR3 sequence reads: CASSGGLDDTQYF. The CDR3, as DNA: TGTGCCAGCAGTGGGGGACTAGATGATACGCAGTATTTT.

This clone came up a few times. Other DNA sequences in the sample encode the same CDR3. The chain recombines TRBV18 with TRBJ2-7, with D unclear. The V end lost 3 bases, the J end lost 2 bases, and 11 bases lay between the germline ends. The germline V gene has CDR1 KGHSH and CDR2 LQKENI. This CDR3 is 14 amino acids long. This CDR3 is CASSPSGPTYEQYF. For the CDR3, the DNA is TGTGCCAGCTCACCCTCCGGCCCTACCTACGAGCAGTACTTC.

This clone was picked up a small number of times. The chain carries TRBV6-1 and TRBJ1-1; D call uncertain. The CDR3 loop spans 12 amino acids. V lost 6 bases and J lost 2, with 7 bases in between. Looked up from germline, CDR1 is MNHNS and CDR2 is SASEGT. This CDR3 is CASRGSNTEAFF. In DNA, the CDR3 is TGTGCCAGCAGGGGAAGTAACACTGAAGCTTTCTTT.

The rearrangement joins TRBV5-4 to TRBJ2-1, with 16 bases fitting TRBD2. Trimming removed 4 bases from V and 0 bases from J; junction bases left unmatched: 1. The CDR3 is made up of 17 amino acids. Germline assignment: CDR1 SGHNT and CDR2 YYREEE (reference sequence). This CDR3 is CASSGTSGRDSYNEQFF. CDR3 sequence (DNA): TGTGCCAGCAGCGGGACTAGCGGGAGGGACTCCTACAATGAGCAGTTCTTC.

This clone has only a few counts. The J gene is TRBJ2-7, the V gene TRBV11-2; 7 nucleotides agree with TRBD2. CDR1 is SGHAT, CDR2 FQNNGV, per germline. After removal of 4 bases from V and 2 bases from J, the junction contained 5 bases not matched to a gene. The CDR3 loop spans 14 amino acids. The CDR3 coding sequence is TGTGCCAGCAGCTGGTCCGCGGGGGCCTACGAGCAGTACTTC. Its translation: CASSWSAGAYEQYF. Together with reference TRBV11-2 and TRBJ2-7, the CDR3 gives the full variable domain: EAGVAQSPRYKIIEKRQSVAFWCNPISGHATLYWYQQILGQGPKLLIQFQNNGVVDDSQLPKDRFSAERLKGVDSTLKIQPAKLEDSAVYLCASSWSAGAYEQYFGPGTRLTVT.

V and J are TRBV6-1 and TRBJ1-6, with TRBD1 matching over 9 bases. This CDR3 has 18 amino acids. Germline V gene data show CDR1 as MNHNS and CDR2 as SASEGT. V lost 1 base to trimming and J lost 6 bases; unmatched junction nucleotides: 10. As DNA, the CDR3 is TGTGCCAGCAGTGAAGTGGGACAGGGAGCGGTATCTAATTCACCCCTCCACTTT. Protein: CASSEVGQGAVSNSPLHF.

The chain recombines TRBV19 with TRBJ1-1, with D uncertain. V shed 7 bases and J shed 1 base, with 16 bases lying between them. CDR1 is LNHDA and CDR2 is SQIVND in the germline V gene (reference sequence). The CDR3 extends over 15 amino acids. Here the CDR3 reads CASKSEGSRNTEAFF. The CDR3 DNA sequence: TGTGCCAGTAAATCCGAGGGTAGTAGGAACACTGAAGCTTTCTTT.

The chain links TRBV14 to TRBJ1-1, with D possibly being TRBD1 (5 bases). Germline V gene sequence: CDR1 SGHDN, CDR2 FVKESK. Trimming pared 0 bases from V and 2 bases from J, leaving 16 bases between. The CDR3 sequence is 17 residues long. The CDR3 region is CASSQEDMGRQNTEAFF. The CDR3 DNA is TGTGCCAGCAGCCAAGAGGACATGGGAAGACAAAACACTGAAGCTTTCTTT.

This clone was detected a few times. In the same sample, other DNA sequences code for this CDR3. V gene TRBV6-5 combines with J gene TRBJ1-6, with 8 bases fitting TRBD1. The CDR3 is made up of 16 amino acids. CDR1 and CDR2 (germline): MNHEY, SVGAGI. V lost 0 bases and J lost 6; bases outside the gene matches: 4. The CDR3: CASSYSGTGVNSPLHF. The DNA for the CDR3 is TGTGCCAGCAGTTACTCCGGGACAGGCGTTAATTCACCCCTCCACTTT.

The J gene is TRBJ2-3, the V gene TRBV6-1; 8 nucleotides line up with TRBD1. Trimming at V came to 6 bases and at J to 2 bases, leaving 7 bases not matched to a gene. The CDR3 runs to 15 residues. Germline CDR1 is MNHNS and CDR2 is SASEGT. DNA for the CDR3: TGTGCCAGCAGCCGGACAGGGCGGGACACAGATACGCAGTATTTT. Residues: CASSRTGRDTDTQYF.

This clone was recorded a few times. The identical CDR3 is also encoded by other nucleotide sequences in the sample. CDR3 region: CASSLTENTEAFF. The CDR3 DNA sequence: TGCGCCAGCAGCTTGACGGAGAACACTGAAGCTTTCTTT. The V call is TRBV5-1, the J call TRBJ1-1, with no clear D. V dropped 1 base and J dropped 1 base, with 5 bases sitting between them. The CDR3 runs to 13 residues. Germline CDR1 and CDR2: SGHRS and YFSETQ.

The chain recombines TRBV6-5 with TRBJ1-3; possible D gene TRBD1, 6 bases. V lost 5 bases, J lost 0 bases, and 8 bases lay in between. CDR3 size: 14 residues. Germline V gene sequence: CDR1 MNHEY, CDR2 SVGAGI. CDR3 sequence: CASSQGHSGNTIYF. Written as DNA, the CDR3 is TGTGCCAGCAGTCAGGGACACTCTGGAAACACCATATATTTT.

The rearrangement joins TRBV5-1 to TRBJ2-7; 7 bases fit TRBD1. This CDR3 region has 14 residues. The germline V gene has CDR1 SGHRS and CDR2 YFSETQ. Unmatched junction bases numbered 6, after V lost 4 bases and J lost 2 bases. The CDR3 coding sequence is TGCGCCAGCAGCCCCCTCGGGACAGCCTACGAGCAGTACTTC. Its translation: CASSPLGTAYEQYF.

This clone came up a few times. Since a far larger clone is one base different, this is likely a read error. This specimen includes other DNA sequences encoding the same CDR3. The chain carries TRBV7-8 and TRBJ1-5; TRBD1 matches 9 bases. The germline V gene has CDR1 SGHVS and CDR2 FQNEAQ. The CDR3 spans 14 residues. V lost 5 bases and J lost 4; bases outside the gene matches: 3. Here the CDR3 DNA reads TGTGCCAGCAGCCCCGGGACAGGGAATCAGCCCCAGCATTTT. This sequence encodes CASSPGTGNQPQHF.

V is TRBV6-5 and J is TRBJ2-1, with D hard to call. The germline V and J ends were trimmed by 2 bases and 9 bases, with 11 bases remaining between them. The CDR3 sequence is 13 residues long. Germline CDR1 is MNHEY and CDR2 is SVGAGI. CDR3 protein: CASSYSERGEQFF. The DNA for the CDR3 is TGTGCCAGCAGTTACAGTGAAAGAGGTGAGCAGTTCTTC.

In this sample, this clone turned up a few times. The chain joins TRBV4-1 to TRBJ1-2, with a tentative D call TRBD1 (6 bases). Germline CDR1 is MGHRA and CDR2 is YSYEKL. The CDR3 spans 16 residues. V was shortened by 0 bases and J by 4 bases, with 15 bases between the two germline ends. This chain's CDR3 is CASSQDGVIRGYGYTF. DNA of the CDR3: TGCGCCAGCAGCCAAGATGGTGTCATCAGGGGCTATGGCTACACCTTC.

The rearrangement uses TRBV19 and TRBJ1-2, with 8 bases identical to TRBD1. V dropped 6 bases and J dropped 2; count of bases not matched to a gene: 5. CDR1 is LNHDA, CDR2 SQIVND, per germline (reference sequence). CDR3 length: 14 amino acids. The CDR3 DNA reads TGTGCCAGTAGGTCGACAGGGGTCAACTATGGCTACACCTTC. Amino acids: CASRSTGVNYGYTF.

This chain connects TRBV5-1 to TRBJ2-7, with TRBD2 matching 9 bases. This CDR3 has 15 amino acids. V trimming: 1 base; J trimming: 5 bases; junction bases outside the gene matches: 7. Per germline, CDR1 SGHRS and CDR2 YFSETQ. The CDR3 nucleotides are TGCGCCAGCAGCTTGAGTACTAGCGGGTATAACGAGCAGTACTTC. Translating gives CASSLSTSGYNEQYF.

CDR3 DNA: TGCGCCAGCAGCCCGGGACAGGCCACCGGGGAGCTGTTTTTT. It is translated as CASSPGQATGELFF. This chain links TRBV4-3 with TRBJ2-2, with 8 bases that match TRBD1. Per the germline V gene, CDR1 is LGHNA and CDR2 is YSLEER. V shed 4 bases, J shed 4 bases, and the junction held 2 bases outside the gene matches. The CDR3 is 14 residues long.

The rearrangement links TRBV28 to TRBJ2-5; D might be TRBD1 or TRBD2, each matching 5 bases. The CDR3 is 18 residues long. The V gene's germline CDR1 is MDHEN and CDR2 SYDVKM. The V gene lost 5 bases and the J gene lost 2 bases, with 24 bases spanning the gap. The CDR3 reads CASSPSPGLGTLQETQYF. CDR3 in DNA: TGTGCCAGCAGTCCATCACCGGGTTTAGGGACCCTACAAGAGACCCAGTACTTC.

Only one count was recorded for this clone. As DNA, the CDR3 is TGTGCCAGTAGTACACTAGCGAAAGGCACAGATACGCAGTATTTT. Its translation: CASSTLAKGTDTQYF. The rearrangement joins TRBV19 to TRBJ2-3; TRBD2 matches at 7 bases. Per the germline V gene, CDR1 is LNHDA and CDR2 is SQIVND (reference sequence). The ends lost 4 bases at V and 1 base at J; junction bases unmatched: 5. There are 15 residues in the CDR3.

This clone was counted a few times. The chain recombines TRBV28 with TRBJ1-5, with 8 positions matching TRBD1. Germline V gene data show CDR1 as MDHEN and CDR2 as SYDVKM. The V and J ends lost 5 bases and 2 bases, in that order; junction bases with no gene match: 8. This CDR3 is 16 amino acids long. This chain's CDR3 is CASSTIGQGGNQPQHF. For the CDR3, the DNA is TGTGCCAGCAGTACAATTGGACAGGGAGGCAATCAGCCCCAGCATTTT.

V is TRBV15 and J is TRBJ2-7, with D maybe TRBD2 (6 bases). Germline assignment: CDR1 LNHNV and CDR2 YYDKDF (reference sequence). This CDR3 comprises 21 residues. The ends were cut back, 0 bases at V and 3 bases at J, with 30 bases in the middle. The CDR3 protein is CATSRDSLAGYLRGGHYEQYF. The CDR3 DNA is TGTGCCACCAGCAGAGATTCGTTGGCGGGGTATCTCCGCGGTGGTCACTACGAGCAGTACTTC.

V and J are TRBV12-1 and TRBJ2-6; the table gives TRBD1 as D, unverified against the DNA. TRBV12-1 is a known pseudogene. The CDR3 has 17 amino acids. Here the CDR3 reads CASSFWTGFSRANVLTF. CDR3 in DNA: TGTGCCAGCAGCTTTTGGACAGGATTTTCTCGGGCCAACGTCCTGACTTTC.

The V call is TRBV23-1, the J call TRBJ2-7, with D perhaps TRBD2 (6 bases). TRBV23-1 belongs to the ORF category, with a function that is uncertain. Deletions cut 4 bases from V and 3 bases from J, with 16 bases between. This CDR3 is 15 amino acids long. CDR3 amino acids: CASSPPEGPDYEQYF. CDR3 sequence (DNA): TGCGCCAGCAGTCCCCCGGAGGGGCCCGACTACGAGCAGTACTTC.

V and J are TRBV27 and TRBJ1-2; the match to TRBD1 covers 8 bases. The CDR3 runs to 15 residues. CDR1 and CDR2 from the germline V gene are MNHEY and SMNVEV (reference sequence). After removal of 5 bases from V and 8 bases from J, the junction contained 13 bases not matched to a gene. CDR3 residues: CASSPQGAGTRGYTF. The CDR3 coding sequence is TGTGCCAGCAGTCCCCAGGGGGCAGGCACTAGAGGCTACACCTTC.

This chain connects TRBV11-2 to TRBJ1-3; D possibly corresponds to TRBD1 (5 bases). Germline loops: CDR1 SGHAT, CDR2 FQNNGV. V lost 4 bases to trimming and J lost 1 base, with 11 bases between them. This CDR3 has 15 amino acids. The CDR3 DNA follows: TGTGCCAGCAGCTCACTCTGGGGGTCTGGAAACACCATATATTTT. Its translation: CASSSLWGSGNTIYF. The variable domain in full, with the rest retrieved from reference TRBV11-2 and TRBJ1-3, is EAGVAQSPRYKIIEKRQSVAFWCNPISGHATLYWYQQILGQGPKLLIQFQNNGVVDDSQLPKDRFSAERLKGVDSTLKIQPAKLEDSAVYLCASSSLWGSGNTIYFGEGSWLTVV.

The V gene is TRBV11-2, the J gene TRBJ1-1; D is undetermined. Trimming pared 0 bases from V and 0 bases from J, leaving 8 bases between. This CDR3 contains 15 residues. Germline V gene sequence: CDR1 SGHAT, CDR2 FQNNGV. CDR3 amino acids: CASSLDWTVNTEAFF. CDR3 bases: TGTGCCAGCAGCTTAGACTGGACGGTGAACACTGAAGCTTTCTTT.

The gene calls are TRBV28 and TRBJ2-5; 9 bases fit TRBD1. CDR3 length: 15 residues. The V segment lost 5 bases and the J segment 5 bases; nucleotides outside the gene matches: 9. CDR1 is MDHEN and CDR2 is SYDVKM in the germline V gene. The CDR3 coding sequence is TGTGCCAGCAGTGAGCTACAGGGGGCAAGGGAGACCCAGTACTTC. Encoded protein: CASSELQGARETQYF.

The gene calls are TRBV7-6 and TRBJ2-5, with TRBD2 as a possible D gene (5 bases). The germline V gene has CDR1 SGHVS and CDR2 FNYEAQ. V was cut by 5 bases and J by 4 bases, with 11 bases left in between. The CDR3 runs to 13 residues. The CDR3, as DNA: TGTGCCAGCAGCGCGAGACGGGGAGAGACCCAGTACTTC. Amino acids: CASSARRGETQYF.